This T cell receptor beta chain originates from a study of blood T cell repertoires in COVID-19. Participants, about 18 to 89 years old, spanned approximately 25 US areas. In the original workflow: Scientists estimated how many nucleated cells there were by amplifying reference gene primers. Produced via immunoSEQ multiplex PCR; TCRdb's table is partial and in-frame only. V, J and clone size are taken as reported in that table, and D and trimming were inferred from the DNA itself. The profile covers 470,000 or so clones, with nearly 90% appearing a single time and roughly 1.9% taken by the ten largest. This clone was detected only a few times. The CDR3 contains 15 residues. Trimming cost V 0 bases and J 5 bases, with 11 bases left between them. The germline gives CDR1 SEHNR, CDR2 FQNEAQ (reference sequence).

The receptor comes from a young woman with acute COVID-19. This chain links TRBV7-9 with TRBJ1-5; the D gene is possibly TRBD1 (5 bases). Specimen: PBMCs or T cells enriched from blood (not recorded which). CDR3 in amino acids: CASSLAAGSDQPQHF. DNA of the CDR3: TGTGCCAGCAGCTTAGCGGCAGGGTCCGATCAGCCCCAGCATTTT.